The rows below give T cell receptor beta chains drawn from one sample of a study of cytomegalovirus exposure and HLA in healthy donors. Profiling relied on immunoSEQ multiplex PCR, and the TCRdb table lists in-frame clones only, not all of them. The sample holds approximately 200,000 clones, roughly 78% seen once. The sample consisted of PBMCs. The receptors derive from a woman aged 25 to 39 in good health and CMV-seropositive. Each CDR3 is given with its conserved first and last residue. The D gene is left open where the match is weak. Clone size is not always given. Where it is, it says once, few, many or a class for expanded clones.

v_gene,d_gene,len,j_gene,abundance,CDR3nt,CDR3aa
TRBV6-1,-,15,TRBJ1-6,-,TGTGCCAGCAGTGAAGCAGGGCAGGGGACGTGGCCCCTCCACTTT,CASSEAGQGTWPLHF
TRBV14,TRBD2,16,TRBJ2-7,-,TGTGCCAGCAGCCAAGCCTCCGGGACTAGTATCTACGAGCAGTACTTC,CASSQASGTSIYEQYF
TRBV11-3,TRBD1,14,TRBJ2-7,-,TGTGCCAGCAGCGCCCGGGGACAGGGCTACGAGCAGTACTTC,CASSARGQGYEQYF
TRBV6-4,-,15,TRBJ2-3,-,TGTGCCAGCCCTAGTCGCAGGGGGGGCACAGATACGCAGTATTTT,CASPSRRGGTDTQYF
TRBV7-7,-,16,TRBJ1-1,-,TGTGCCAGCAGGCCCTTCTCCGGGACACAAAACACTGAAGCTTTCTTT,CASRPFSGTQNTEAFF
TRBV25-1,-,15,TRBJ1-1,-,TGTGCCAGCAGTGAATCCACCGGGGTGGGCACTGAAGCTTTCTTT,CASSESTGVGTEAFF
TRBV5-4,TRBD2,16,TRBJ2-5,-,TGTGCCAGCATGGTGGGACTAGCGGGGGCCAGAGAGACCCAGTACTTC,CASMVGLAGARETQYF
TRBV19,-,11,TRBJ2-3,-,TGTGCCAGTAGCGAGATGGATACGCAGTATTTT,CASSEMDTQYF
TRBV4-1,TRBD1,18,TRBJ1-2,-,TGCGCCAGCAGCCAAGATCTGGGACAGGCCGAGGGTAACTATGGCTACACCTTC,CASSQDLGQAEGNYGYTF
TRBV10-2,-,14,TRBJ2-5,-,TGCGCCAGCAGTTCCGGGAACTCTTATGAGACCCAGTACTTC,CASSSGNSYETQYF
TRBV2,TRBD1,13,TRBJ1-5,-,TGTGCCAGCAGCGGACAGGTGAATCAGCCCCAGCATTTT,CASSGQVNQPQHF
TRBV6-5,TRBD2,16,TRBJ2-3,-,TGTGCCAGCAGTTCGGCGGGGGGGCTAACGGGGGATACGCAGTATTTT,CASSSAGGLTGDTQYF
TRBV4-3,-,15,TRBJ1-4,-,TGCGCCAGCAGCCTCTCGGGGGGCCCTCGTGAAAAACTGTTTTTT,CASSLSGGPREKLFF
TRBV4-2,-,13,TRBJ2-7,-,TGTGCCAGCAGCCAAGATGGACAGTTCCAGCAGTACTTC,CASSQDGQFQQYF
TRBV20-1,-,11,TRBJ1-2,-,TGCAGTGCTACCGGGACAAATGGCTACACCTTC,CSATGTNGYTF
TRBV9,-,15,TRBJ2-7,-,TGTGCCAGCAGCCCCCGATTGCAGGGCAACTACGAGCAGTACTTC,CASSPRLQGNYEQYF
TRBV29-1,-,12,TRBJ1-1,-,TGCAGCGTTGAAGGGAGGGACACTGAAGCTTTCTTT,CSVEGRDTEAFF
TRBV11-3,TRBD2,16,TRBJ2-5,-,TGTGCCAGCAGCCCCAGGACTAGCGGCCTCCAAGAGACCCAGTACTTC,CASSPRTSGLQETQYF
TRBV14,TRBD2,16,TRBJ2-5,-,TGTGCCAGCAGCCAAGATAGAGCGGGAGGGTCAGAGACCCAGTACTTC,CASSQDRAGGSETQYF
TRBV19,TRBD1,15,TRBJ2-4,-,TGTGCCACTGAACAGGGGGCCGGGGCCAAAAACATTCAGTACTTC,CATEQGAGAKNIQYF
TRBV27,TRBD2,15,TRBJ2-7,-,TGTGCCAGCAGTTCTATGGGACTAGCGGGGTACGAGCAGTACTTC,CASSSMGLAGYEQYF
TRBV30,-,12,TRBJ1-2,-,TGTGCCTGGATATCGGGGGACTATGGCTACACCTTC,CAWISGDYGYTF
TRBV6-5,-,11,TRBJ1-1,-,TGTGCCAGCACCCAGGGCACTGAAGCTTTCTTT,CASTQGTEAFF
TRBV27,TRBD1,11,TRBJ1-1,-,TGTGCCACCATACAGGGGGCTGAAGCTTTCTTT,CATIQGAEAFF
TRBV14,-,16,TRBJ2-1,-,TGTGCCAGCAGCCACCTGCGGCGGCCTCTGAGCGATGAGCAGTTCTTC,CASSHLRRPLSDEQFF
TRBV5-4,-,13,TRBJ1-5,-,TGTGCCAGCAGCTTGGCCGGGGAACAGCCCCAGCATTTT,CASSLAGEQPQHF
TRBV5-1,TRBD1,14,TRBJ2-7,-,TGCGCCAGCAGCTCGACAGGGCCCTCCTACGAGCAGTACTTC,CASSSTGPSYEQYF
TRBV19,TRBD1,15,TRBJ1-1,-,TGTGCCAGTAGTATTGGGACAGGAGCAGACACTGAAGCTTTCTTT,CASSIGTGADTEAFF
TRBV7-2,TRBD1,14,TRBJ2-4,-,TGTGCCAGCAGCCGGGACAGGGGGCCGGACATTCAGTACTTC,CASSRDRGPDIQYF
TRBV5-6,TRBD2,16,TRBJ2-3,-,TGTGCCAGCAGCCTTACTCCCGGGGGGGTTGTCGATACGCAGTATTTT,CASSLTPGGVVDTQYF
TRBV19,-,13,TRBJ1-2,-,TGTGCCAGTAGTCCTCCGGGGGGTCATGGCTACACCTTC,CASSPPGGHGYTF
TRBV5-8,-,15,TRBJ2-7,few,TGTGCCAGCAGGGGTGGGTCAGCCCGGGTTTACGAGCAGTACTTC,CASRGGSARVYEQYF
TRBV4-1,-,14,TRBJ2-1,few,TGCGCCAGCAGCCAAGATCCATCAGGGAATGAGCAGTTCTTC,CASSQDPSGNEQFF
TRBV29-1,-,14,TRBJ2-1,-,TGCAGCGTAGAACCCCCGACTGGCTCCAATGAGCAGTTCTTC,CSVEPPTGSNEQFF
TRBV29-1,-,13,TRBJ2-7,few,TGCAGCGTTTGTTTCAGCGTAAACTACGAGCAGTACTTC,CSVCFSVNYEQYF
TRBV27,-,17,TRBJ2-2,-,TGTGCCAGCAGTTTATCGGTTAACAGGATTAACACCGGGGAGCTGTTTTTT,CASSLSVNRINTGELFF
TRBV11-3,TRBD2,14,TRBJ2-1,-,TGTGCCAGCAGCCCTTTCGGGAGGGGGGATGAGCAGTTCTTC,CASSPFGRGDEQFF
TRBV20-1,-,11,TRBJ2-7,-,TGCAGTGCTAGAGCCCTCTACGAGCAGTACTTC,CSARALYEQYF
TRBV13,-,16,TRBJ1-5,-,TGTGCCAGCAGCCAGTTTCAGGATGGGGCCAATCAGCCCCAGCATTTT,CASSQFQDGANQPQHF
TRBV13,TRBD1,16,TRBJ2-5,-,TGTGCCAGCAGCTCTAGACAGGGAACGGGCCAAGAGACCCAGTACTTC,CASSSRQGTGQETQYF
TRBV11-3,TRBD1,15,TRBJ1-1,-,TGTGCCAGCAGCTTGGGACAGCCAATGAACACTGAAGCTTTCTTT,CASSLGQPMNTEAFF
TRBV15,-,13,TRBJ2-7,few,TGTGCCACCAGTCTCGGACAGTCCTACGAGCAGTACTTC,CATSLGQSYEQYF
TRBV15,-,15,TRBJ1-2,-,TGTGCCACCAGCAGAGAAAAGGGGTTGAGCTATGGCTACACCTTC,CATSREKGLSYGYTF
TRBV4-3,TRBD1,15,TRBJ1-2,-,TGCGCCAGCAGTGGGGACAGGGGAGGAATGGGTGGCTACACCTTC,CASSGDRGGMGGYTF